This T cell receptor (beta chain) was documented in a study of control samples from healthy donors and cancer patients (TCRdb year 2020). From the germline V gene, CDR1 is SGHDT and CDR2 is YYEEEE. Reading from cysteine to phenylalanine, the CDR3 counts 13 amino acids. Only the CDR3 DNA is retained, 39 bases long and in frame from the first base. Trimming removed 2 bases from V and 2 bases from J, leaving 6 bases between the germline ends. Note on this clone: Its antigen is unknown. The sample holds no much larger clone one base away, and base qualities are not on file.

To prepare the library, the immunoSEQ multiplex PCR assay was applied. Drawn from immuneACCESS, this table holds only the in-frame rearrangements with V and J called that TCRdb kept. Clones are partly lost; checked studies trace under half to an unresolved V gene and leave the rest unexplained. The table for this sample lists more than 95,000 clones; roughly 93% of them were counted only once. The ten most abundant clones make up roughly 2.6% of the sample. The source of this sequence is a man between 25 and 39 years old in good health. Sequencing was done on a sample of blood. The chain couples TRBV5-6 to TRBJ2-3; the D segment cannot be called with confidence. The CDR3 protein sequence reads: CASSLPNTDTQYF. The DNA sequence reads TGTGCCAGCAGCTTACCGAACACAGATACGCAGTATTTT.